This TCR beta chain was identified in a study of T cells in Graves' hyperthyroidism and ophthalmopathy. This clonotype was observed a handful of times. With 7 bases removed from V and 5 bases from J, the gap between germline ends came to 18 bases. CDR1 is MNHNY and CDR2 is SVGAGI in the germline V gene (reference sequence). The CDR3 length is 14 residues. The source material, RNA transcripts, was used to amplify TCR beta CDR3 regions. HTBI primers were employed in a first-round RT-PCR of the TCR CDR3. Each CDR3 protein is one row after TCRdb ran MiXCR on the multiplex PCR reads. This sample has about 560,000 distinct CDR3 sequences, with about half found just once. Absence of ophthalmopathy progression within 18 months defined stable Graves' hyperthyroidism.

This TCR was sampled from a woman younger than 35 with Graves' hyperthyroidism. The sample comprised peripheral blood or thyroid tissue (not recorded which). The rearrangement links TRBV6-6 to TRBJ2-7, with D hard to call. The CDR3 is CASTDTVSRNEQYF. In DNA form, the CDR3 reads TGTGCCAGCACCGATACAGTCTCCCGGAACGAGCAGTACTTC.